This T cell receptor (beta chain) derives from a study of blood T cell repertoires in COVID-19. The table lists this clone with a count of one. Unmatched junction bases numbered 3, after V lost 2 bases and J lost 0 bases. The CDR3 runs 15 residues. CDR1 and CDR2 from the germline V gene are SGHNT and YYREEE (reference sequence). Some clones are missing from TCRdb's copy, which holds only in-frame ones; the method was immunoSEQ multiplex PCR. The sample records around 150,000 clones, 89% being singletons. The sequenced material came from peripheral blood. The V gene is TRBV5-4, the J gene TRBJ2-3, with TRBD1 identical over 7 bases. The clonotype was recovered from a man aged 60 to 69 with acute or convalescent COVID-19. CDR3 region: CASSFTGASTDTQYF. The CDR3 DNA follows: TGTGCCAGCAGCTTTACAGGGGCGAGCACAGATACGCAGTATTTT.